This is a list of T cell receptor beta chains from one sample in a study of early T cells in non-severe SARS-CoV-2 infection. From the 5' RACE reads, TCRdb called clonotypes with MiXCR, one entry per CDR3 protein. The sample holds 35,000 to 45,000 distinct CDR3 sequences, about 6% seen once. Sequencing used whole blood, obtained at baseline. The receptors derive from an adult who was a healthcare worker with PCR-confirmed SARS-CoV-2 infection or an uninfected control (not recorded which). The CDR3 runs from the conserved cysteine through the conserved F or W. Fields, in order: clone size, J gene, V gene, D gene, CDR3 protein, CDR3 DNA. The D gene is left open where the match is weak. Clone size is not always given. Where it is, it says once, few, many or a class for expanded clones.

abundance: many; j_gene: TRBJ2-3; v_gene: TRBV30; d_gene: TRBD2; CDR3aa: CAWRRLAGGTDTQYF; CDR3nt: TGTGCCTGGAGGAGACTAGCGGGGGGCACAGATACGCAGTATTTT
abundance: many; j_gene: TRBJ2-5; v_gene: TRBV2; d_gene: .; CDR3aa: CASSVARGQETQYF; CDR3nt: TGTGCCAGCAGTGTTGCGCGGGGCCAAGAGACCCAGTACTTC
abundance: .; j_gene: TRBJ2-5; v_gene: TRBV6-2/TRBV6-3; d_gene: TRBD2; CDR3aa: CASSPGLAGDRETQYF; CDR3nt: TGTGCCAGCAGTCCTGGACTAGCGGGGGACCGGGAGACCCAGTACTTC
abundance: few; j_gene: TRBJ1-3; v_gene: TRBV15; d_gene: TRBD1; CDR3aa: CATSLRDRAFSGNTIYF; CDR3nt: TGTGCCACCAGCCTCCGGGACAGGGCTTTTTCTGGAAACACCATATATTTT
abundance: .; j_gene: TRBJ2-1; v_gene: TRBV19; d_gene: TRBD1; CDR3aa: CATWTGVYNEQFF; CDR3nt: TGTGCCACATGGACAGGGGTGTACAATGAGCAGTTCTTC
abundance: many; j_gene: TRBJ2-7; v_gene: TRBV2; d_gene: TRBD1; CDR3aa: CASRQGVEAYEQYF; CDR3nt: TGTGCCAGCAGACAGGGGGTTGAAGCCTACGAGCAGTACTTC
abundance: many; j_gene: TRBJ1-2; v_gene: TRBV25-1; d_gene: TRBD1; CDR3aa: CASSGGQSYFF; CDR3nt: TGTGCCAGCAGTGGGGGACAGAGCTACTTTTTC
abundance: .; j_gene: TRBJ2-3; v_gene: TRBV20-1; d_gene: .; CDR3aa: CSARVLNRPSTDTQYF; CDR3nt: TGCAGTGCTAGAGTCCTCAACAGACCTAGCACAGATACGCAGTATTTT
abundance: many; j_gene: TRBJ2-7; v_gene: TRBV2; d_gene: .; CDR3aa: CATKLVGSSYEQYF; CDR3nt: TGTGCCACCAAGTTGGTAGGGAGCTCCTACGAGCAGTACTTC
abundance: few; j_gene: TRBJ1-2; v_gene: TRBV21-1; d_gene: .; CDR3aa: CASRGQNNYGYTF; CDR3nt: TGTGCCAGCAGGGGACAAAATAACTATGGCTACACCTTC